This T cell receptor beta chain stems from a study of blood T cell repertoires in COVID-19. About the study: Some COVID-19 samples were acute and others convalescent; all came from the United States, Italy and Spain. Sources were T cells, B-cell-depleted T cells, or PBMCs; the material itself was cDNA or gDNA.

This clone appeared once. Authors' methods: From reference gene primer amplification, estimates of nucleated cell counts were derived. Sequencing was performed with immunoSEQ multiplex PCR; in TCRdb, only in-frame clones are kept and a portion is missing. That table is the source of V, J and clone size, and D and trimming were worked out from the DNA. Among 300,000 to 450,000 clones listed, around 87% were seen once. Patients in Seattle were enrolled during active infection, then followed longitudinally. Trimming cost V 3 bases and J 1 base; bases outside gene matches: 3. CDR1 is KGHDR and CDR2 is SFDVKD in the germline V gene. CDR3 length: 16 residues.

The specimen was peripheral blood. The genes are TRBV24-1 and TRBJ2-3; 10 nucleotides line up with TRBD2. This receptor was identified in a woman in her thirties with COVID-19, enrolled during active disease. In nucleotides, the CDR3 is TGTGCCACCAGTGATAATACTAGCGGGGGCACAGATACGCAGTATTTT. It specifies CATSDNTSGGTDTQYF.